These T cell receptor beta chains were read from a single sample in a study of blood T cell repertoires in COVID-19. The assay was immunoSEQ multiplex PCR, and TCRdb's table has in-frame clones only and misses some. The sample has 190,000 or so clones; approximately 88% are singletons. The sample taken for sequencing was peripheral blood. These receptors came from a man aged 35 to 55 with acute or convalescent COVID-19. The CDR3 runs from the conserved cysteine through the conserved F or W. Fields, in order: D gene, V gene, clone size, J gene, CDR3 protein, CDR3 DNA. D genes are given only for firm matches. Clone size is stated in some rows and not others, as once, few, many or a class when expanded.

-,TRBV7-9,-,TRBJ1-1,CASRVQANTEAFF,TGTGCCAGCAGGGTACAGGCGAACACTGAAGCTTTCTTT
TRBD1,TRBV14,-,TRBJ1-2,CASSPQGVNYGYTF,TGTGCCAGCAGCCCCCAGGGGGTCAACTATGGCTACACCTTC
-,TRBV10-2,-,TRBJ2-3,CASSDGGVSDTQYF,TGCGCCAGCAGTGACGGAGGGGTGTCAGATACGCAGTATTTT
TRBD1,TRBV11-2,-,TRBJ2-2,CASSLRGAGGKNTGELFF,TGTGCCAGCAGCTTAAGGGGTGCAGGGGGCAAGAACACCGGGGAGCTGTTTTTT
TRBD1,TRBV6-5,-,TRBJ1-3,CASRRQGLNTIYF,TGTGCCAGCAGACGACAGGGATTAAACACCATATATTTT
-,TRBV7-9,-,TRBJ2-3,CASSEQGNTQYF,TGTGCCAGCAGCGAACAGGGTAATACGCAGTATTTT
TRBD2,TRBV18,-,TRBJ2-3,CASSTTGLDGDTQYF,TGTGCCAGCTCAACGACTGGACTAGACGGTGATACGCAGTATTTT
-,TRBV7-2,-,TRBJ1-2,CASSLGPVREGVYGYTF,TGTGCCAGCAGCTTAGGTCCCGTTAGGGAGGGAGTGTATGGCTACACCTTC
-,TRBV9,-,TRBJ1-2,CASSRPQGIYGYTF,TGTGCCAGCAGCCGACCGCAGGGGATCTATGGCTACACCTTC
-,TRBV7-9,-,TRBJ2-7,CASSLGGGSRVEQYF,TGTGCCAGCAGCTTAGGGGGAGGTTCGAGAGTCGAGCAGTACTTC
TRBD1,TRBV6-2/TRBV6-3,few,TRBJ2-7,CASSYWDSYEQYF,TGTGCCAGCAGTTACTGGGACAGCTACGAGCAGTACTTC
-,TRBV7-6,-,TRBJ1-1,CASSLQGPNTEAFF,TGTGCCAGCAGCTTACAGGGGCCGAACACTGAAGCTTTCTTT
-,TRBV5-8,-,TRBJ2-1,CASNTEIYNEQFF,TGTGCCAGCAACACAGAGATATACAATGAGCAGTTCTTC
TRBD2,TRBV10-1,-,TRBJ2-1,CASSELAEPYNEQFF,TGCGCCAGCAGTGAGCTAGCGGAACCCTACAATGAGCAGTTCTTC
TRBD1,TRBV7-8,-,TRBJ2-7,CASSRGQETPYEQYF,TGTGCCAGCAGCCGAGGACAGGAGACCCCCTACGAGCAGTACTTC
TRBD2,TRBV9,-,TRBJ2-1,CASSVSGGPYNEQFF,TGTGCCAGCAGCGTCAGCGGGGGGCCGTACAATGAGCAGTTCTTC
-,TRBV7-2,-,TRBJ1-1,CASSPGRATEAFF,TGTGCCAGCAGCCCCGGGCGGGCCACTGAAGCTTTCTTT
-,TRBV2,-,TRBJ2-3,CASSGTAADTQYF,TGTGCCAGCAGCGGAACGGCGGCAGATACGCAGTATTTT
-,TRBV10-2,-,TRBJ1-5,CASSESRDSNQPQHF,TGCGCCAGCAGTGAGTCCAGGGATAGCAATCAGCCCCAGCATTTT
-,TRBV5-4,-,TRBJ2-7,CASSLVAGWDYEQYF,TGTGCCAGCAGCTTGGTAGCAGGGTGGGACTACGAGCAGTACTTC
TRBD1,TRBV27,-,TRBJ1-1,CASSHGTGRRYSLNTEAFF,TGTGCCAGCAGTCATGGGACAGGGCGACGGTATTCATTGAACACTGAAGCTTTCTTT
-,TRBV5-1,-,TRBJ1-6,CASSVIRGPDSPLHF,TGCGCCAGCAGCGTCATCAGGGGACCCGATTCACCCCTCCACTTT
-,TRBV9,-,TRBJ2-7,CASSGGSGQYEQYF,TGTGCCAGCAGCGGAGGGTCTGGGCAATACGAGCAGTACTTC
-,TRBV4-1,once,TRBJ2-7,CASSQVGDISYEQYF,TGCGCCAGCAGCCAAGTGGGGGACATCTCCTACGAGCAGTACTTC
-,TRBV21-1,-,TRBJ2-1,CASSKKTQRGSYNEQFF,TGTGCCAGCAGCAAAAAAACCCAGCGGGGAAGTTACAATGAGCAGTTCTTC
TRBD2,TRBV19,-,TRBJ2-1,CASSVPGGSSYNEQFF,TGTGCCAGTAGTGTGCCCGGGGGGAGCTCCTACAATGAGCAGTTCTTC
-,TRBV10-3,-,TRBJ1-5,CAISVQGNQPQHF,TGTGCCATCAGTGTGCAGGGCAATCAGCCCCAGCATTTT
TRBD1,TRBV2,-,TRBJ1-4,CASSESGQGGEKLFF,TGTGCCAGCAGTGAAAGTGGACAGGGAGGCGAAAAACTGTTTTTT
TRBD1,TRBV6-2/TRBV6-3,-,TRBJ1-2,CASSYNDRGYGYTF,TGTGCCAGCAGTTATAACGACAGGGGCTATGGCTACACCTTC
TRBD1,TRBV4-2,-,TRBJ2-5,CASSQVRDGTGEETQYF,TGTGCCAGCAGCCAAGTTAGGGACGGGACAGGGGAAGAGACCCAGTACTTC
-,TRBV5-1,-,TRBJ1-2,CASSLSGGTGGYTF,TGCGCCAGCAGCTTGAGCGGGGGTACAGGTGGCTACACCTTC
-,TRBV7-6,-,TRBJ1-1,CASSFNRGTEAFF,TGTGCCAGCAGCTTTAATAGGGGCACTGAAGCTTTCTTT
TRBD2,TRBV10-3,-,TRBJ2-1,CAISESRGGTYNEQFF,TGTGCCATCAGTGAGTCTCGCGGGGGGACCTACAATGAGCAGTTCTTC
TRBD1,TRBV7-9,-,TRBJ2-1,CASSVGTGGYYNEQFF,TGTGCCAGCAGCGTAGGGACAGGGGGCTACTACAATGAGCAGTTCTTC
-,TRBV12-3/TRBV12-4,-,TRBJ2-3,CASSLVGADTQYF,TGTGCCAGCAGTTTAGTAGGGGCAGATACGCAGTATTTT
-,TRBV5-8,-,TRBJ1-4,CASSFARAEKLFF,TGTGCCAGCAGCTTCGCGAGGGCTGAAAAACTGTTTTTT
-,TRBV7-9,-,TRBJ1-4,CASSLEVGLSEKLFF,TGTGCCAGCAGCTTAGAGGTGGGCTTATCGGAAAAACTGTTTTTT
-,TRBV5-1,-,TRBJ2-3,CASKTGTSTDTQYF,TGCGCCAGCAAGACAGGGACTAGCACAGATACGCAGTATTTT
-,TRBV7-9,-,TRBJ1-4,CASSSQGIGEKLFF,TGTGCCAGCAGCTCGCAGGGGATAGGGGAAAAACTGTTTTTT
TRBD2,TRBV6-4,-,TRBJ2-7,CASSDVLAGEEGEQYF,TGTGCCAGCAGTGACGTATTAGCGGGGGAGGAGGGCGAGCAGTACTTC
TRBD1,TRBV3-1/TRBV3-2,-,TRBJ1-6,CASSQVTHQGGGAYNSPLHF,TGTGCCAGCAGCCAAGTCACCCATCAAGGAGGGGGCGCCTATAATTCACCCCTCCACTTT
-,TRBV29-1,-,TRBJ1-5,CSTPPQHF,TGCAGCACTCCCCCCCAGCATTTT
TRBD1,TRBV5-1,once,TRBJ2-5,CASSLGATGAGETQYF,TGCGCCAGCAGCTTGGGGGCGACAGGGGCAGGAGAGACCCAGTACTTC
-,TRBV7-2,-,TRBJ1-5,CASSLAGGGNQPQHF,TGTGCCAGCAGCTTAGCGGGAGGTGGGAATCAGCCCCAGCATTTT
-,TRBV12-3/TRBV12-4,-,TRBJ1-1,CASSFRGGTEAFF,TGTGCCAGCAGTTTCAGAGGCGGGACTGAAGCTTTCTTT